The 26 T cell receptor beta chains presented below share a single source sample, sequenced in a study of T cell responses to AZD1222 COVID-19 vaccine. Method: immunoSEQ multiplex PCR; TCRdb's copy keeps in-frame clones and lacks some. The sample lists 250,000 to 300,000 clones, 85% to 95% occurring once. Material: peripheral blood, obtained 28 days after the second AZD1222 dose. Receptor source: an adult who received the AZD1222 COVID-19 vaccine.

This chain connects TRBV19 to TRBJ2-5; the match to TRBD2 covers 10 bases. CDR1 is LNHDA and CDR2 is SQIVND in the germline V gene (reference sequence). This CDR3 region has 15 residues. V gave up 4 bases and J gave up 5 bases; unmatched junction bases: 7. The CDR3 loop reads CASSRERGGRETQYF. The CDR3 nucleotides read TGTGCCAGTAGTAGGGAGCGGGGGGGCCGGGAGACCCAGTACTTC.

The genes are TRBV19 and TRBJ2-7, with TRBD1 as a possible D gene (5 bases). Germline loops: CDR1 LNHDA, CDR2 SQIVND (reference sequence). The CDR3 loop spans 15 amino acids. V lost 3 bases and J lost 3, with 15 bases in between. CDR3 DNA: TGTGCCAGTAGTATTGATGGGGCCCAACGCTACGAGCAGTACTTC. Protein product: CASSIDGAQRYEQYF.

The V and J genes are TRBV6-5 and TRBJ2-3; TRBD1 agrees at 7 bases. J lost 1 base, V lost 5 bases, and 3 bases had no gene match. CDR3 length: 14 residues. The germline V gene has CDR1 MNHEY and CDR2 SVGAGI. As DNA, the CDR3 is TGTGCCAGCAGTAGAGGACAGGGCACAGATACGCAGTATTTT. It codes for CASSRGQGTDTQYF.

This chain uses TRBV19 with TRBJ1-5, with D unresolved. The CDR3 is 16 residues long. V lost 3 bases and J 4 bases, leaving 16 bases between the germline ends. Germline CDR1 and CDR2: LNHDA and SQIVND (reference sequence). CDR3 in DNA: TGTGCCAGTAGTATTCTGGCCACTTTAGCAAATCAGCCCCAGCATTTT. This encodes CASSILATLANQPQHF.

This chain connects TRBV5-1 to TRBJ2-5, with no clear D. The V gene lost 2 bases and the J gene lost 2 bases, with 7 bases spanning the gap. CDR1 and CDR2 (germline): SGHRS, YFSETQ. The CDR3 has 13 residues. CDR3 loop: CASSFGSQETQYF. In DNA, the CDR3 is TGCGCCAGCAGCTTTGGGTCTCAAGAGACCCAGTACTTC. Full variable domain (outside the CDR3, taken from reference TRBV5-1 and TRBJ2-5): KAGVTQTPRYLIKTRGQQVTLSCSPISGHRSVSWYQQTPGQGLQFLFEYFSETQRNKGNFPGRFSGRQFSNSRSEMNVSTLELGDSALYLCASSFGSQETQYFGPGTRLLVL.

V usage is TRBV28 and J usage is TRBJ2-7; D uncertain. V lost 4 bases, J lost 7 bases, and 8 bases lay in between. Germline loops: CDR1 MDHEN, CDR2 SYDVKM. CDR3 size: 11 residues. The CDR3 spells CASSSGSEQYF. The CDR3 coding sequence is TGTGCCAGCAGTTCGGGCTCTGAGCAGTACTTC. The full variable domain, its missing parts supplied by reference TRBV28 and TRBJ2-7, is DVKVTQSSRYLVKRTGEKVFLECVQDMDHENMFWYRQDPGLGLRLIYFSYDVKMKEKGDIPEGYSVSREKKERFSLILESASTNQTSMYLCASSSGSEQYFGPGTRLTVT.

The chain has TRBV4-1 and TRBJ2-1; D gene uncertain. With 1 base removed from V and 11 bases from J, the gap between germline ends came to 18 bases. The germline V gene has CDR1 MGHRA and CDR2 YSYEKL. CDR3 length: 15 amino acids. The chain's CDR3 is CASSQVQVSFGKQFF. In nucleotides, the CDR3 is TGCGCCAGCAGCCAAGTGCAGGTGTCGTTTGGGAAGCAGTTCTTC.

The chain has TRBV21-1 and TRBJ2-7; the table's D call of TRBD2 was not tested on the DNA. TRBV21-1 is a pseudogene locus. The CDR3 has 12 residues. The CDR3 protein is CASSNIFYEQYF. In DNA, the CDR3 is TGTGCCAGCAGCAATATATTCTACGAGCAGTACTTC.

The chain couples TRBV27 to TRBJ1-2; no clear D. The V and J ends lost 5 bases and 7 bases respectively, with 14 bases between them. Germline CDR1 reads MNHEY; CDR2 reads SMNVEV (reference sequence). CDR3 length: 13 amino acids. CDR3 amino acids: CASSRAAELGYTF. Written as DNA, the CDR3 is TGTGCCAGCAGTAGGGCAGCGGAACTTGGCTACACCTTC.

The V and J genes are TRBV5-5 and TRBJ1-5; D not resolved. This CDR3 comprises 14 residues. V gave up 0 bases and J gave up 1 base, with 5 bases separating them. Germline loops: CDR1 SGHKS, CDR2 YYEKEE (reference sequence). The CDR3 DNA follows: TGTGCCAGCAGCTTGGCCGGAAGCAATCAGCCCCAGCATTTT. Amino acids: CASSLAGSNQPQHF.

V gene TRBV7-6 combines with J gene TRBJ2-1; 10 nucleotides agree with TRBD1. CDR3 length: 14 residues. With 5 bases clipped from V and 7 bases from J, the junction kept 5 bases outside the gene matches. Germline loops: CDR1 SGHVS, CDR2 FNYEAQ. The CDR3 here is CASSQRTGGNEQFF. CDR3 DNA: TGTGCCAGCAGCCAACGGACAGGGGGAAATGAGCAGTTCTTC.

As for this clone: This CDR3 is also generated by other DNA sequences in the sample. This chain connects TRBV24-1 to TRBJ1-1, with no clear D. The CDR3 sequence is 15 residues long. Germline CDR1 reads KGHDR; CDR2 reads SFDVKD. V lost 2 bases and J 1 base, leaving 10 bases between the germline ends. The CDR3 sequence: CATSDSGKGNTEAFF. The CDR3 coding sequence is TGTGCCACCAGTGATTCCGGGAAGGGGAACACTGAAGCTTTCTTT.

The chain employs TRBV1 and TRBJ2-7. TRBV1 counts as a pseudogene. The CDR3 spans 16 residues. This CDR3 reads CTSSQGDPTGSYEQYF. The CDR3 DNA follows: TGCACCAGCAGCCAAGGGGACCCAACGGGCTCCTACGAGCAGTACTTC.

This clone was found once. The V gene is TRBV7-8, the J gene TRBJ1-6, with D tentatively TRBD1 (5 bases). Trimming left V 11 bases short and J 3 bases short, with 17 bases between. The germline gives CDR1 SGHVS, CDR2 FQNEAQ. CDR3 length: 15 amino acids. For the CDR3, the DNA is TGTGCCTCGGGCGGACACCAGAGCTATAATTCACCCCTCCACTTT. Amino acid sequence: CASGGHQSYNSPLHF.

The chain is built from TRBV7-8 and TRBJ1-6; unclear D gene. Germline loops: CDR1 SGHVS, CDR2 FQNEAQ. This CDR3 contains 13 residues. V was shortened by 1 base and J by 13 bases, with 11 bases between the two germline ends. CDR3 residues: CASSLDLVSPLHF. The CDR3, as DNA: TGTGCCAGCAGCTTAGATTTGGTGTCGCCCCTCCACTTT.

The J gene is TRBJ2-2, the V gene TRBV5-1; 8 bases match TRBD1. The CDR3 is 16 residues long. Trimming took 0 bases from V and 1 from J; bases not matched to a gene: 2. Germline V gene sequence: CDR1 SGHRS, CDR2 YFSETQ. The CDR3 sequence: CASSLAGGRNTGELFF. The CDR3 DNA sequence: TGCGCCAGCAGCTTGGCAGGGGGCCGGAACACCGGGGAGCTGTTTTTT. Full variable domain (outside the CDR3, taken from reference TRBV5-1 and TRBJ2-2): KAGVTQTPRYLIKTRGQQVTLSCSPISGHRSVSWYQQTPGQGLQFLFEYFSETQRNKGNFPGRFSGRQFSNSRSEMNVSTLELGDSALYLCASSLAGGRNTGELFFGEGSRLTVL.

V and J are TRBV7-9 and TRBJ2-3; D may be TRBD1 (5 bases). V lost 5 bases, J lost 5 bases, and 14 bases lay in between. The CDR3 runs to 14 residues. The V gene's germline CDR1 is SEHNR and CDR2 FQNEAQ (reference sequence). The CDR3 bases are TGTGCCAGCAGCGCCGCTTACAGGTTAGATACGCAGTATTTT. As protein: CASSAAYRLDTQYF.

The rearrangement joins TRBV28 to TRBJ1-1, with D possibly TRBD1 on 6 matching bases. V lost 8 bases to trimming and J lost 2 bases, with 15 bases between them. Germline assignment: CDR1 MDHEN and CDR2 SYDVKM. CDR3 length equals 14 residues. The CDR3 loop reads CASGGGHPNTEAFF. CDR3 nucleotide sequence: TGTGCCAGCGGTGGGGGGCACCCCAACACTGAAGCTTTCTTT.

This chain joins TRBV28 and TRBJ2-2; D gene unclear. Trimming cost V 7 bases and J 13 bases, with 7 bases left between them. Germline CDR1 reads MDHEN; CDR2 reads SYDVKM. This CDR3 has 9 amino acids. Written as DNA, the CDR3 is TGTGCCAGCACCCCCGTGCTGTTTTTT. Its translation is CASTPVLFF.

The chain links TRBV2 to TRBJ1-4, with TRBD1 matching over 8 bases. The V segment lost 6 bases and the J segment 7 bases; nucleotides outside the gene matches: 10. Germline CDR1 is SNHLY and CDR2 is FYNNEI. The CDR3 runs 15 residues. DNA of the CDR3: TGTGCCAGCAGGCCCGGGACAGGCTTCGGTGAAAAACTGTTTTTT. Protein product: CASRPGTGFGEKLFF.

The rearrangement joins TRBV28 to TRBJ1-6; no definite D call. This CDR3 has 15 amino acids. V was shortened by 1 base and J by 9 bases, with 13 bases between the two germline ends. Per the germline V gene, CDR1 is MDHEN and CDR2 is SYDVKM. CDR3 DNA: TGTGCCAGCAGTTTATCGGCAGGACCGGGTTCACCCCTCCACTTT. It specifies CASSLSAGPGSPLHF.

J is TRBJ2-5 and V is TRBV5-4; 15 bases fit TRBD2. J gave up 5 bases and V 4 bases, and 6 bases lay outside the gene matches. Germline V gives CDR1 SGHNT, CDR2 YYREEE (reference sequence). The CDR3 is 16 residues long. CDR3 coding DNA: TGTGCCAGCAGCGTTGGGACTAGCGGGGGGAGGGAGACCCAGTACTTC. Encoded protein: CASSVGTSGGRETQYF.

The V and J genes are TRBV9 and TRBJ2-1; D possibly corresponds to TRBD2 (6 bases). The V end was cut by 4 bases, the J end by 0 bases, with 11 bases between. There are 15 residues in the CDR3. In germline, CDR1 is SGDLS, CDR2 YYNGEE. The CDR3 loop is CASSPSGSSYNEQFF. In DNA, the CDR3 is TGTGCCAGCAGCCCTTCCGGGAGCTCCTACAATGAGCAGTTCTTC. The variable domain in full, with the rest retrieved from reference TRBV9 and TRBJ2-1, is DSGVTQTPKHLITATGQRVTLRCSPRSGDLSVYWYQQSLDQGLQFLIQYYNGEERAKGNILERFSAQQFPDLHSELNLSSLELGDSALYFCASSPSGSSYNEQFFGPGTRLTVL.

This clone was detected many times. The V and J genes are TRBV29-1 and TRBJ2-7, with D possibly being TRBD2 (7 bases). The CDR3 loop spans 13 amino acids. CDR1 is SQVTM and CDR2 is ANQGSEA in the germline V gene. V was cut by 7 bases and J by 5 bases, with 18 bases left in between. The CDR3 DNA reads as TGCAGCGCCGAAGGGCGGGGGCGGAACGAGCAGTACTTC. Residues: CSAEGRGRNEQYF.

This clone was observed a handful of times. J is TRBJ2-1 and V is TRBV4-2, with 12 bases fitting TRBD2. This CDR3 is built from 16 residues. Unmatched junction bases numbered 0, after V lost 0 bases and J lost 3 bases. CDR1 is LGHNA, CDR2 YNFKEQ, per germline. CDR3 residues: CASSQETSGSYNEQFF. CDR3 DNA sequence: TGTGCCAGCAGCCAAGAGACTAGCGGGAGCTACAATGAGCAGTTCTTC.

The chain uses TRBV18 and TRBJ2-5; TRBD1 is a possible D gene (6 bases). V lost 3 bases and J 3 bases, leaving 8 bases between the germline ends. Looked up from germline, CDR1 is KGHSH and CDR2 is LQKENI. The CDR3 sequence is 13 residues long. CDR3 protein: CASSPTGEETQYF. The CDR3 DNA is TGTGCCAGCTCACCGACAGGTGAAGAGACCCAGTACTTC. Full variable domain (rest looked up from reference TRBV18 and TRBJ2-5): NAGVMQNPRHLVRRRGQEARLRCSPMKGHSHVYWYRQLPEEGLKFMVYLQKENIIDESGMPKERFSAEFPKEGPSILRIQQVVRGDSAAYFCASSPTGEETQYFGPGTRLLVL.